The rows below give T cell receptor beta chains drawn from one sample of a study of tumor and adjacent non-tumor tissue in lung cancer. TCRdb recomputed calls from the multiplex PCR reads with MiXCR, one row per CDR3 protein. The sample includes fewer than 150,000 distinct CDR3 sequences, roughly 66% of them seen just once. The sample comprised lung tumor tissue. These receptors were obtained from a man aged 60 to 75 with small cell lung cancer. The CDR3 runs from the conserved cysteine through the conserved F or W. D genes are given only for firm matches. Size is stated for part of the rows, as once, few or many counts, or as a class when the clone is expanded.

>TRBV29-1|TRBD2|-|TRBJ2-3
CNAFSVAGGQRTDTQYF
TGCAACGCCTTCTCGGTAGCGGGGGGGCAAAGGACAGATACGCAGTATTTT
>TRBV11-2|-|-|TRBJ1-2
CAGSLVRNYGYTF
TGTGCCGGCAGCTTAGTACGTAACTATGGCTACACCTTC
>TRBV4-1|-|-|TRBJ1-4
CATSQTPTTNEKLSF
TGCGCCACCAGCCAGACTCCCACAACTAATGAAAAACTGTCTTTT
>TRBV28|TRBD1|few|TRBJ1-5
CAISRGGGYGNQPQHF
TGTGCCATTTCCCGGGGAGGGGGCTATGGCAATCAGCCCCAGCATTTT
>TRBV20-1|-|-|TRBJ2-2
CSARDPHNTGELLF
TGCAGTGCTAGAGATCCCCATAACACCGGGGAACTGTTATTT
>TRBV14|-|-|TRBJ1-2
CASSQGGQRNYGYTF
TGTGCCAGCAGCCAGGGCGGACAGAGGAACTATGGCTACACCTTC
>TRBV6-5|-|-|TRBJ2-6
CDSSYWQGKGGANVLTF
TGTGACAGCAGTTACTGGCAGGGGAAAGGAGGGGCCAACGTCCTGACTTTC
>TRBV11-3|-|-|TRBJ2-2
CTSSFNSGFTGELFF
TGTACCAGCAGCTTTAACTCAGGGTTCACCGGGGAGCTGTTTTTT
>TRBV28|TRBD2|-|TRBJ2-7
CASSPWTSDYEQYF
TGTGCCAGCAGTCCTTGGACTAGCGACTACGAGCAGTACTTC
>TRBV29-1|-|-|TRBJ1-1
CSLRTGGTEASF
TGCAGCCTCAGGACTGGGGGCACTGAAGCTTCCTTT
>TRBV11-2|-|many|TRBJ1-3
CASSYSGTAGNTIYF
TGTGCCAGCAGCTACTCCGGGACGGCGGGGAACACCATATATTTT
>TRBV11-2|-|-|TRBJ1-1
CASSLDQLGTEALF
TGTGCCAGCAGCTTAGATCAGTTAGGGACTGAAGCTTTATTT
>TRBV24-1|TRBD2|-|TRBJ2-3
CATSDSLGRAANTQYF
TGTGCCACCAGTGATTCGTTGGGGAGGGCCGCGAATACGCAGTATTTT
>TRBV11-2|TRBD2|many|TRBJ2-1
CASSATSGTYNEQFF
TGTGCCAGCAGCGCTACTAGCGGGACGTACAATGAGCAGTTCTTC
>TRBV28|TRBD1|-|TRBJ1-1
CASSLSPTGGEAFF
TGTGCCAGCAGTTTGTCGCCCACAGGGGGAGAAGCTTTCTTT
>TRBV6-1|-|few|TRBJ2-1
CASSLNQVGGNEQFF
TGTGCCAGCAGTCTGAACCAAGTAGGGGGTAATGAACAGTTCTTC
>TRBV20-1|TRBD2|-|TRBJ2-3
CSARKPRTSGKSDTQYF
TGCAGTGCGCGGAAACCGAGGACTAGCGGGAAGTCAGATACGCAGTATTTT
>TRBV29-1|-|many|TRBJ1-2
CSVEDSWGRGYTF
TGCAGCGTTGAAGATAGCTGGGGACGTGGCTACACCTTC
>TRBV11-2|-|-|TRBJ2-5
CPSILKLTGLETQYF
TGTCCCAGCATCTTGAAACTGACTGGTCTAGAGACCCAGTACTTC
>TRBV6-1|-|-|TRBJ1-6
CASSKETNSPLHF
TGTGCCAGCAGTAAGGAGACCAATTCACCCCTCCACTTT
>TRBV12-3/TRBV12-4|-|many|TRBJ2-3
CASSLGHTDTQYF
TGTGCCAGCAGCCTTGGACACACAGATACGCAGTATTTT
>TRBV24-1|TRBD1|-|TRBJ2-1
CTTSDLGTGGYNEQFF
TGTACCACCAGTGATTTAGGTACAGGGGGATACAATGAGCAGTTCTTC
>TRBV6-5|-|-|TRBJ1-3
CASSRSSGNTIYF
TGTGCCAGCAGTCGCAGCTCTGGAAACACCATATATTTT
>TRBV6-5|-|few|TRBJ2-2
CASSLAYTGELFF
TGTGCCAGCAGCTTAGCGTACACCGGGGAGCTGTTTTTT
>TRBV5-1|TRBD1|-|TRBJ1-2
CASSTGQDGYTF
TGCGCCAGCAGCACGGGACAGGATGGCTACACCTTC
>TRBV6-5|TRBD2|-|TRBJ2-3
CASRAGRGTDTQYF
TGTGCCAGCAGGGCAGGGAGGGGTACAGATACGCAGTATTTT
>TRBV12-3/TRBV12-4|TRBD2|-|TRBJ2-7
CASSELAGVYEQYF
TGTGCCAGCAGTGAACTAGCGGGGGTTTACGAGCAGTACTTC
>TRBV6-1|-|-|TRBJ2-3
CASSDRGTRTDTHYF
TGTGCCAGCAGTGATCGGGGCACCCGCACAGATACGCATTATTTT
>TRBV6-5|-|-|TRBJ2-1
CASSTAGRDEQFF
TGTGCCAGCAGTACCGCAGGTAGGGATGAGCAGTTCTTC
>TRBV29-1|-|many|TRBJ1-2
CSVADTQNYGYTF
TGCAGCGTTGCTGACACCCAGAATTATGGCTACACCTTC
>TRBV20-1|TRBD1|few|TRBJ2-7
CSATTTGGDSYEQYF
TGCAGTGCTACGACCACAGGGGGTGACTCCTACGAGCAGTACTTC
>TRBV7-8|-|once|TRBJ2-2
CANSLELGELFF
TGTGCCAACAGCTTAGAGCTCGGGGAGCTGTTTTTT
>TRBV6-6|-|-|TRBJ1-6
CASRTVESNSPLHF
TGTGCCAGCAGAACGGTGGAATCCAATTCACCCCTCCACTTT
>TRBV11-3|TRBD1|-|TRBJ2-3
CASSPTGTEQYF
TGTGCCAGTAGCCCCACCGGGACAGAGCAGTATTTT
>TRBV12-3/TRBV12-4|-|-|TRBJ1-1
CASRDYRATEAFF
TGTGCCAGCAGGGACTACAGGGCGACAGAAGCTTTCTTT
>TRBV12-5|-|-|TRBJ2-7
CDSGQSLSYEQYF
TGTGATAGTGGACAAAGTCTCTCCTACGAGCAGTACTTC
>TRBV6-2/TRBV6-3|TRBD1|-|TRBJ2-2
CATKRTGSTGELFF
TGTGCCACCAAGAGGACAGGGTCCACCGGGGAGCTGTTTTTT
>TRBV4-2|TRBD2|-|TRBJ2-3
CASSQDIKTSGYTRDPDTQYF
TGTGCCAGCAGCCAAGATATTAAGACTAGCGGGTACACCCGAGACCCAGATACGCAGTATTTT
>TRBV6-2/TRBV6-3|-|few|TRBJ2-6
CASSLPDILGANVLTF
TGTGCCAGCAGCCTCCCGGACATCCTTGGGGCCAACGTCCTGACTTTC
>TRBV11-2|-|many|TRBJ1-6
CASSLQTYNSPLHF
TGTGCCAGCAGCCTACAGACTTATAATTCACCCCTCCACTTT
>TRBV4-1|-|-|TRBJ1-2
CASSQVVQEKRGYTF
TGCGCCAGCAGCCAAGTTGTACAGGAAAAGAGGGGCTACACGTTC
>TRBV7-9|TRBD2|-|TRBJ2-1
CAISQVTSGPNNEQFF
TGTGCCATCAGCCAAGTTACTAGCGGGCCCAACAATGAGCAGTTCTTC
>TRBV11-3|-|-|TRBJ2-7
CARSLKLGSYEQYF
TGTGCCAGAAGTTTAAAGTTAGGCTCCTACGAGCAGTACTTC
>TRBV28|-|few|TRBJ1-1
CASKGLFDTEAFF
TGTGCCAGCAAAGGACTCTTCGACACTGAAGCTTTCTTT
>TRBV20-1|-|-|TRBJ1-6
CNARGVSYNSPLHF
TGTAATGCTAGAGGAGTGTCGTATAATTCACCCCTCCACTTT
>TRBV20-1|-|-|TRBJ2-1
CNALTGYNEQFF
TGCAATGCCCTCACAGGATACAATGAGCAGTTCTTC
>TRBV11-1|-|-|TRBJ2-2
CGSRGDTNTGELFF
TGTGGCAGCAGAGGGGACACGAACACCGGGGAGCTGTTTTTT
>TRBV5-4|-|few|TRBJ2-1
CASSLASRLNEQFF
TGTGCCAGCAGCTTGGCTAGCCGATTAAATGAGCAGTTCTTC
>TRBV6-1|TRBD2|-|TRBJ2-1
CASSELAGGKNGQFF
TGTGCCAGCAGTGAACTTGCGGGGGGGAAGAATGGGCAGTTCTTC
>TRBV20-1|TRBD2|-|TRBJ2-7
CSSRPLGTSYEKYF
TGCAGTTCTAGACCTTTAGGGACTAGCTACGAGAAGTACTTC
>TRBV24-1|-|-|TRBJ2-1
CATSDARTTNDQFF
TGTGCCACCAGTGATGCACGGACCACCAATGATCAGTTCTTC
>TRBV6-5|TRBD1|-|TRBJ1-4
CARSFVGTGDEKLFF
TGTGCCAGGAGTTTTGTCGGGACAGGGGATGAAAAACTGTTTTTT
>TRBV6-4|-|-|TRBJ1-3
CASSVSRCGDPTSASSGNTIYF
TGTGCCAGCAGTGTTTCCAGGTGTGGGGACCCCACGTCCGCTAGCTCTGGAAACACCATATATTTT
>TRBV10-3|-|once|TRBJ2-1
CAISGQYNEEFF
TGTGCCATCAGTGGTCAATACAATGAGGAGTTCTTC
>TRBV20-1|TRBD2|-|TRBJ2-7
CSANGDIAGEGYERYF
TGCAGTGCTAACGGGGATATAGCGGGAGAGGGGTACGAGCGGTACTTC